This TCR beta chain appears in the sequencing data of a study of blood T cell repertoires in COVID-19. Study-level information: COVID-19 samples collected from the United States, Italy and Spain covered acute and convalescent phases. Sample material is recorded as cDNA or gDNA derived from T cells, B-cell-depleted T cells, or PBMCs.

In the study's own analysis: The authors estimated nucleated cell counts from reference gene primer amplification. Only in-frame clones appear in the TCRdb table, and some are missing; sequencing was by immunoSEQ multiplex PCR. D and trimming come from the DNA, and the V and J calls and clone size come from that table. The top ten clones hold roughly 15% of a sample with approximately 180,000 clones, around 84% of them seen once. Living in about two dozen US areas, the participants were between roughly 18 and 89 years of age. Germline loops: CDR1 ENHRY, CDR2 SYGVKD. V was clipped by 0 bases and J by 7 bases, with 10 bases between them. The CDR3 is made up of 14 amino acids.

This clonotype was obtained from a man over 45 who had recovered from COVID-19. This sequence joins TRBV10-3 and TRBJ2-1, with D perhaps matching TRBD1 (5 bases). The material sequenced was PBMCs or T cells enriched from blood (not recorded which). The CDR3 reads CAISESKGVNEQFF. The CDR3 bases are TGTGCCATCAGTGAGTCCAAAGGGGTAAATGAGCAGTTCTTC.